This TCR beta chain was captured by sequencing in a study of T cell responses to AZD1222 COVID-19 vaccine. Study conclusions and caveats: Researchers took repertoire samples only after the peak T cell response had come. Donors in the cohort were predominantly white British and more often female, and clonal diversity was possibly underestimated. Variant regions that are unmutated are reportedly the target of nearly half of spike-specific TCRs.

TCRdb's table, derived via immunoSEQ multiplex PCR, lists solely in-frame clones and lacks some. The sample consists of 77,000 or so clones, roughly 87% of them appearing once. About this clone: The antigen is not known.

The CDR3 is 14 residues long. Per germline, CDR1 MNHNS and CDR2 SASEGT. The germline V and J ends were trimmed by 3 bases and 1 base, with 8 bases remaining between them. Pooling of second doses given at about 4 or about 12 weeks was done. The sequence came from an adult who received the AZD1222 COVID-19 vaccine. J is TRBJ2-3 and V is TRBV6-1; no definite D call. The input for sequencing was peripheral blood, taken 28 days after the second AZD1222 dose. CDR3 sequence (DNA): TGTGCCAGCAGTGATGTGGTGGGCACAGATACGCAGTATTTT. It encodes CASSDVVGTDTQYF.